These 32 T cell receptor beta chains share one sample of origin, sequenced in a study of T cell repertoires in cytomegalovirus infection. Their antigens are not known. TCRdb re-analysed the reads in MiXCR, keeping a single row per CDR3 protein. The sample lists about 220,000 distinct CDR3 sequences, roughly 34% occurring once. Sample: CD8+ T cells from cultured PBMCs, taken from culture after CMV antigen stimulation. These receptors originate from a human donor in good health (CMV status not recorded). Some clones in this sample may be carry-over from other donors' samples.

This clonotype turned up a few times. The rearrangement links TRBV6-4 to TRBJ2-2; D ambiguous. Per germline, CDR1 MRHNA and CDR2 SNTAGT. Trimming stripped 4 bases from V and 0 bases from J, with 6 bases between. The length of the CDR3 is 14 residues. For the CDR3, the DNA is TGTGCCAGCAGTGTGGCAACGAACACCGGGGAGCTGTTTTTT. Protein sequence: CASSVATNTGELFF.

The rearrangement uses TRBV12-3 or TRBV12-4 and TRBJ1-2, with 7 bases that match TRBD1. The CDR3 runs to 14 residues. V lost 4 bases and J lost 4; bases outside the gene matches: 6. CDR3 nucleotides: TGTGCCAGCAGTTCAAACAGGGGCCTCTATGGCTACACCTTC. This sequence encodes CASSSNRGLYGYTF.

The sample holds many counts of this clonotype. The gene calls are TRBV7-6 and TRBJ1-4, with TRBD1 matching 7 bases. J was trimmed by 3 bases and V by 5 bases; bases with no gene match: 6. CDR1 SGHVS and CDR2 FNYEAQ come from the germline V gene. The CDR3 is made up of 15 amino acids. CDR3 sequence (DNA): TGTGCCAGCAGCACCGACAGGGTGGCTAATGAAAAACTGTTTTTT. This translates into CASSTDRVANEKLFF.

This clonotype has only a few counts. V gene TRBV27 combines with J gene TRBJ2-7, with D perhaps being TRBD1 or TRBD2 (5 bases each). This CDR3 is built from 15 residues. Germline V gene data show CDR1 as MNHEY and CDR2 as SMNVEV (reference sequence). The V and J ends lost 5 bases and 0 bases respectively, with 14 bases between them. CDR3 nucleotides: TGTGCCAGCAGTCTTATTGGGGGTTCCTCCTACGAGCAGTACTTC. As protein: CASSLIGGSSYEQYF.

This clonotype was counted only a few times. The rearrangement links TRBV7-2 to TRBJ2-7; 10 bases map to TRBD2. The CDR3 consists of 16 residues. V lost 1 base and J lost 3; bases outside the gene matches: 6. In germline, CDR1 is SGHTA, CDR2 FQGNSA. CDR3 loop: CASSLELAGRNYEQYF. The CDR3 region has the DNA TGTGCCAGCAGCTTAGAACTAGCGGGAAGGAACTACGAGCAGTACTTC.

This clonotype was seen a handful of times. This chain uses TRBV7-6 with TRBJ1-6, with 7 bases fitting TRBD1. Germline V gene data show CDR1 as SGHVS and CDR2 as FNYEAQ. CDR3 length: 18 amino acids. Trimming at V came to 1 base and at J to 5 bases, leaving 11 bases not matched to a gene. Here the CDR3 reads CASSLEPAGGEDNSPLHF. The CDR3 DNA follows: TGTGCCAGCAGCTTAGAACCTGCAGGGGGGGAGGATAATTCACCCCTCCACTTT.

The chain uses TRBV4-1 and TRBJ2-7; D unclear. Deletions cut 2 bases from V and 1 base from J, with 12 bases between. CDR1 is MGHRA and CDR2 is YSYEKL in the germline V gene. The CDR3 covers 15 residues. CDR3 bases: TGCGCCAGCAGCCAACCGGGCCCTTCTTCCTACGAGCAGTACTTC. This sequence encodes CASSQPGPSSYEQYF.

This clonotype was recorded a few times. A read error may produce the germline difference seen at one junction end. The chain is built from TRBV5-1 and TRBJ2-5, with TRBD1 matching 7 bases. Germline loops: CDR1 SGHRS, CDR2 YFSETQ. This CDR3 is 16 amino acids long. The CDR3 DNA is TGCGCAAGCAGCTTGGCTTCTGACAGGGACCAAGAGACCCCGTACTTC. It yields the protein CASSLASDRDQETPYF. The full variable domain, rest sourced from reference TRBV5-1 and TRBJ2-5, is KAGVTQTPRYLIKTRGQQVTLSCSPISGHRSVSWYQQTPGQGLQFLFEYFSETQRNKGNFPGRFSGRQFSNSRSEMNVSTLELGDSALYLCASSLASDRDQETPYFGPGTRLLVL.

This clonotype was seen repeatedly, ten times or more. The chain combines TRBV7-2 with TRBJ2-7; D perhaps matches TRBD1 (5 bases). Germline loops: CDR1 SGHTA, CDR2 FQGNSA. The CDR3 spans 13 residues. Trimming stripped 5 bases from V and 2 bases from J, with 10 bases between. The CDR3 is CASSPVQAYEQYF. The DNA of the CDR3 is TGTGCCAGCAGCCCAGTACAGGCCTACGAGCAGTACTTC.

This clonotype was counted only a few times. J is TRBJ2-5 and V is TRBV6-5, with 9 positions matching TRBD1. Trimming cost V 6 bases and J 4 bases; bases outside gene matches: 9. CDR3 length: 15 residues. CDR1 is MNHEY and CDR2 is SVGAGI in the germline V gene. The CDR3 sequence: CASREDRGLGETQYF. CDR3 sequence (DNA): TGTGCCAGCAGAGAGGACAGGGGTTTGGGAGAGACCCAGTACTTC.

The CDR3: CASSPPRGQGQYF. The CDR3, as DNA: TGTGCCAGCAGCCCCCCGAGGGGGCAGGGGCAGTACTTC. The J gene is TRBJ2-7, the V gene TRBV6-6, with 7 positions matching TRBD1. Germline CDR1 and CDR2: MNHNY and SVGAGI (reference sequence). J lost 9 bases, V lost 6 bases, and 11 bases had no gene match. This CDR3 region has 13 residues.

V and J are TRBV4-2 and TRBJ1-1; D is perhaps TRBD1 (6 bases). Germline CDR1 LGHNA, CDR2 YNFKEQ. V was pared by 4 bases and J by 1 base, with 13 bases between. The CDR3 is 15 residues long. The CDR3 protein is CASSPYSDRNTEAFF. The CDR3 DNA is TGTGCCAGCAGCCCCTACTCGGACAGGAACACTGAAGCTTTCTTT.

This clonotype was detected only a few times. The chain joins TRBV7-8 to TRBJ2-7; TRBD1 matches 7 bases. Germline CDR1 is SGHVS and CDR2 is FQNEAQ. The CDR3 covers 13 residues. The ends lost 5 bases at V and 2 bases at J; junction bases unmatched: 3. The CDR3 coding sequence is TGTGCCAGCAGCACGGACAGGACCTACGAGCAGTACTTC. Residues: CASSTDRTYEQYF.

This clonotype was seen repeatedly, ten times or more. The chain recombines TRBV7-2 with TRBJ2-7, with 8 bases fitting TRBD2. Germline V gene sequence: CDR1 SGHTA, CDR2 FQGNSA. V was clipped by 0 bases and J by 2 bases; unmatched bases: 3. The CDR3 covers 15 residues. The CDR3 region is CASSLAGREAYEQYF. The CDR3 coding sequence is TGTGCCAGCAGCTTAGCGGGGCGGGAGGCCTACGAGCAGTACTTC. Full variable domain (missing parts from reference TRBV7-2 and TRBJ2-7): GAGVSQSPSNKVTEKGKDVELRCDPISGHTALYWYRQSLGQGLEFLIYFQGNSAPDKSGLPSDRFSAERTGGSVSTLTIQRTQQEDSAVYLCASSLAGREAYEQYFGPGTRLTVT.

This clonotype was detected only a few times. The gene calls are TRBV19 and TRBJ2-1; D not certain. The germline CDR1 and CDR2 sequences are LNHDA and SQIVND (reference sequence). Deletions cut 9 bases from V and 0 bases from J, with 15 bases between. This CDR3 has 15 residues. The CDR3 sequence is CASTDGPSSYNEQFF. As DNA, the CDR3 is TGTGCCAGCACGGACGGACCGAGCTCCTACAATGAGCAGTTCTTC.

A few counts support this clonotype. The chain joins TRBV7-1 to TRBJ1-2; the D gene is possibly TRBD1 (6 bases). TRBV7-1 is recorded as an ORF, its role being uncertain. CDR3 length: 13 amino acids. Trimming pared 6 bases from V and 7 bases from J, leaving 15 bases between. In nucleotides, the CDR3 is TGTGCCAGCAGTCAGGGGCAGGGAGGTGGCTACACCTTC. Residues: CASSQGQGGGYTF.

The V and J genes are TRBV5-4 and TRBJ1-2; D is unclear. Trimming took 1 base from V and 0 from J, leaving 7 bases between them. CDR1 is SGHNT, CDR2 YYREEE, per germline (reference sequence). CDR3 size: 14 residues. The DNA of the CDR3 is TGTGCCAGCAGCTTGACCGAAGCTAACTATGGCTACACCTTC. This encodes CASSLTEANYGYTF.

This clonotype was seen many times. The chain employs TRBV27 and TRBJ1-2; 8 bases are a match to TRBD1. Germline values: CDR1 MNHEY, CDR2 SMNVEV (reference sequence). V lost 3 bases, J lost 7 bases, and 4 bases stayed unmatched. This CDR3 is 13 amino acids long. In nucleotides, the CDR3 is TGTGCCAGCAGTTTCGGACAGGGTGGTGGCTACACCTTC. Residues: CASSFGQGGGYTF.

V gene TRBV28 combines with J gene TRBJ2-1, with a tentative D call TRBD2 (7 bases). This CDR3 region has 20 residues. CDR1 MDHEN and CDR2 SYDVKM come from the germline V gene. Trimming left V 6 bases short and J 10 bases short, with 37 bases between. The CDR3 loop reads CASSPDRDGGSSGQRGEQFF. In DNA form, the CDR3 reads TGTGCCAGCAGCCCTGACCGGGACGGTGGAAGTAGCGGGCAAAGGGGGGAGCAGTTCTTC.

V is TRBV10-3 and J is TRBJ1-2; 10 positions match TRBD1. The J segment lost 4 bases and the V segment lost 6 bases, leaving 8 bases of the junction unmatched. The CDR3 is 15 amino acids. CDR1 is ENHRY, CDR2 SYGVKD, per germline. CDR3 coding DNA: TGTGCCATCAGAGGACAGGGGGGGCACCCCTATGGCTACACCTTC. Protein sequence: CAIRGQGGHPYGYTF.

The gene calls are TRBV7-8 and TRBJ2-7; D is perhaps TRBD2 (5 bases). The CDR3 runs to 14 residues. Trimming removed 5 bases from V and 7 bases from J, with 18 bases in between. Germline V gene data show CDR1 as SGHVS and CDR2 as FQNEAQ. In DNA form, the CDR3 reads TGTGCCAGCAGCCCCCCGCTCTCGGGATGGGAGCAGTACTTC. This gives the protein CASSPPLSGWEQYF. The full variable domain, completed using reference TRBV7-8 and TRBJ2-7, is GAGVSQSPRYKVAKRGQDVALRCDPISGHVSLFWYQQALGQGPEFLTYFQNEAQLDKSGLPSDRFFAERPEGSVSTLKIQRTQQEDSAVYLCASSPPLSGWEQYFGPGTRLTVT.

This clonotype appeared a few times. CDR3 DNA: TGTGCCAGCAGCCATCCTGCACTAGCGGATAATGAGCAGTTCTTC. Its translation is CASSHPALADNEQFF. The chain combines TRBV7-3 with TRBJ2-1; 8 positions match TRBD2. With 5 bases clipped from V and 7 bases from J, the junction kept 10 bases outside the gene matches. Germline V gene sequence: CDR1 SGHTA, CDR2 FQGTGA. This CDR3 region has 15 residues.

V gene TRBV10-3 combines with J gene TRBJ1-3; D call uncertain. The germline V gene has CDR1 ENHRY and CDR2 SYGVKD. The CDR3 covers 17 residues. The V gene lost 2 bases and the J gene lost 7 bases, with 21 bases spanning the gap. CDR3 in DNA: TGTGCCATCAGTGAGAGGACCCCATCCACTCCGCGGAACACCATATATTTT. Its translation is CAISERTPSTPRNTIYF.

This chain links TRBV10-3 with TRBJ2-5, with 8 nucleotides matching TRBD2. The germline V gene has CDR1 ENHRY and CDR2 SYGVKD. The length of the CDR3 is 13 residues. V lost 9 bases and J lost 2; bases outside the gene matches: 5. This CDR3 is CAMRAGEQETQYF. The CDR3 DNA reads TGTGCCATGAGAGCGGGGGAACAAGAGACCCAGTACTTC.

This clonotype was recorded a few times. This sequence joins TRBV11-1 and TRBJ2-1; D is undetermined. The CDR3 runs to 13 residues. Looked up from germline, CDR1 is SGHAT and CDR2 is FQDESV (reference sequence). Trimming shortened V by 5 bases and J by 5 bases, and 10 bases separated the two germline ends. CDR3 sequence reads: CASSPTRNNEQFF. CDR3 DNA sequence: TGTGCCAGCAGCCCTACCAGGAACAATGAGCAGTTCTTC.

The chain uses TRBV20-1 and TRBJ2-7, with TRBD2 matching 8 bases. The germline V gene has CDR1 DFQATT and CDR2 SNEGSKA (reference sequence). There are 14 residues in the CDR3. The ends lost 5 bases at V and 0 bases at J; junction bases unmatched: 6. The CDR3 region is CSALSGISSYEQYF. CDR3 coding DNA: TGCAGTGCTCTTAGCGGGATCTCCTCCTACGAGCAGTACTTC.

This clonotype was counted only a few times. The chain combines TRBV29-1 with TRBJ2-7; D gene ambiguous. V gave up 7 bases and J gave up 4 bases, with 11 bases separating them. CDR1 SQVTM and CDR2 ANQGSEA come from the germline V gene. The CDR3 has 11 amino acids. The CDR3 DNA follows: TGCAGCGCCGTCGATACATACGAGCAGTACTTC. It specifies CSAVDTYEQYF.

This clonotype was observed a few times. The chain combines TRBV27 with TRBJ1-4; D possibly corresponds to TRBD1 (6 bases). There are 14 residues in the CDR3. The V end was cut by 6 bases, the J end by 2 bases, with 10 bases between. Germline V gives CDR1 MNHEY, CDR2 SMNVEV (reference sequence). The CDR3 region is CASSRQGTNEKLFF. The CDR3 nucleotides are TGTGCCAGCAGCCGCCAGGGGACTAATGAAAAACTGTTTTTT.

The rearrangement joins TRBV28 to TRBJ2-1, with D uncertain. The ends were cut back, 5 bases at V and 6 bases at J, with 14 bases in the middle. Germline CDR1 MDHEN, CDR2 SYDVKM. The CDR3 has 14 amino acids. CDR3 nucleotide sequence: TGTGCCAGCAGTAATCTTGACAACCCCAATGAGCAGTTCTTC. Translation: CASSNLDNPNEQFF.

The chain uses TRBV7-8 and TRBJ1-1; tentatively, D is TRBD1 (6 bases). Trimming took off 5 bases at V and 6 bases at J, with 22 bases between the two ends. The CDR3 length is 16 residues. Germline loops: CDR1 SGHVS, CDR2 FQNEAQ. This CDR3 reads CASSLRKGGKNAEAFF. DNA for the CDR3: TGTGCCAGCAGCCTACGAAAAGGGGGAAAGAATGCTGAAGCTTTCTTT.

The chain uses TRBV24-1 and TRBJ2-4; D call uncertain. Germline loops: CDR1 KGHDR, CDR2 SFDVKD. V shed 2 bases and J shed 6 bases, with 4 bases lying between them. The CDR3 runs 12 residues. The DNA of the CDR3 is TGTGCCACCAGTGATTCGGGAAACATTCAGTACTTC. Its translation is CATSDSGNIQYF.

The chain links TRBV6-5 to TRBJ1-1; 7 bases align to TRBD1. Germline V gene lookup returns CDR1 MNHEY and CDR2 SVGAGI. The CDR3 covers 15 residues. Trimming cost V 4 bases and J 1 base; bases outside gene matches: 6. The CDR3 is CASSSSQGQNTEAFF. CDR3 DNA sequence: TGTGCCAGCAGTTCATCACAGGGGCAGAACACTGAAGCTTTCTTT.